The 22 T cell receptor beta chains presented below share a single source sample, sequenced in a study of blood T cell repertoires in COVID-19. Method: immunoSEQ multiplex PCR; TCRdb's copy keeps in-frame clones and lacks some. The table records about 290,000 clones, around 81% of them present only once. The sequenced sample consisted of peripheral blood. These receptors were taken from a woman aged 50 to 60 with active or convalescent COVID-19.

The chain is built from TRBV5-4 and TRBJ2-1; D perhaps matches TRBD2 (6 bases). Trimming took off 4 bases at V and 1 base at J, with 12 bases between the two ends. The CDR3 consists of 15 residues. Germline CDR1 SGHNT, CDR2 YYREEE (reference sequence). The CDR3 protein is CASSDGSRSYNEQFF. The CDR3 bases are TGTGCCAGCAGCGACGGGAGTAGATCCTACAATGAGCAGTTCTTC.

The gene calls are TRBV7-9 and TRBJ2-5; 13 positions match TRBD2. V gave up 4 bases and J gave up 5 bases; unmatched junction bases: 10. Germline V gene lookup returns CDR1 SEHNR and CDR2 FQNEAQ (reference sequence). This CDR3 comprises 17 residues. The CDR3 loop is CASSSPGLAGTVETQYF. For the CDR3, the DNA is TGTGCCAGCAGCTCGCCGGGACTAGCGGGAACGGTGGAGACCCAGTACTTC.

The chain has TRBV9 and TRBJ2-3; weak D call: TRBD2 (5 bases). The germline gives CDR1 SGDLS, CDR2 YYNGEE. This CDR3 is built from 15 residues. V was pared by 0 bases and J by 6 bases, with 14 bases between. Written as DNA, the CDR3 is TGTGCCAGCAGCGTAGCTTCGGGGAGCAGCGATACGCAGTATTTT. Translation gives CASSVASGSSDTQYF.

The V call is TRBV20-1, the J call TRBJ2-5, with 7 positions matching TRBD1. Germline lookup yields CDR1 DFQATT and CDR2 SNEGSKA (reference sequence). J lost 5 bases, V lost 3 bases, and 12 bases had no gene match. The CDR3 is made up of 15 amino acids. CDR3 nucleotide sequence: TGCAGTGCTAGTTTTACAACAGGGGTGAGGGAGACCCAGTACTTC. Protein product: CSASFTTGVRETQYF.

This clone was picked up one time. This chain links TRBV6-5 with TRBJ2-7, with 11 bases lining up with TRBD2. The CDR3 is 12 residues long. The V and J ends lost 6 bases and 6 bases, in that order; junction bases with no gene match: 1. Germline V gene lookup returns CDR1 MNHEY and CDR2 SVGAGI. As DNA, the CDR3 is TGTGCCAGCAGACTAGCGGGGGCCGAGCAGTACTTC. Amino acids: CASRLAGAEQYF.

The chain is built from TRBV19 and TRBJ1-2; tentatively, D is TRBD1 (6 bases). Germline V gene lookup returns CDR1 LNHDA and CDR2 SQIVND (reference sequence). V lost 6 bases and J lost 4, with 12 bases in between. This CDR3 contains 13 residues. CDR3 nucleotide sequence: TGTGCCAGTAGCCTGGGGGCAGGCTATGGCTACACCTTC. It is translated as CASSLGAGYGYTF.

The chain has TRBV10-3 and TRBJ1-1; 8 bases line up with TRBD1. The germline gives CDR1 ENHRY, CDR2 SYGVKD. V trimming: 10 bases; J trimming: 0 bases; junction bases outside the gene matches: 4. This CDR3 is built from 13 residues. In DNA form, the CDR3 reads TGTGCCACCCACAGGGGGATGAACACTGAAGCTTTCTTT. Translating gives CATHRGMNTEAFF.

This chain joins TRBV4-2 and TRBJ2-2, with D unclear. Trimming stripped 0 bases from V and 5 bases from J, with 10 bases between. Germline CDR1 and CDR2: LGHNA and YNFKEQ. The CDR3 totals 15 residues. DNA for the CDR3: TGTGCCAGCAGCCAAGAAATACGGGTGACCGGGGAGCTGTTTTTT. This codes for CASSQEIRVTGELFF.

This chain links TRBV4-2 with TRBJ2-2; D remains unclear. The CDR3 spans 15 residues. V gave up 0 bases and J gave up 4 bases, with 9 bases separating them. Germline-derived CDR1 and CDR2 are LGHNA and YNFKEQ. CDR3 protein: CASSQETSGTGELFF. The CDR3 DNA sequence: TGTGCCAGCAGCCAAGAAACCTCCGGCACCGGGGAGCTGTTTTTT.

This clone was detected only a few times. V gene TRBV27 combines with J gene TRBJ1-5, with D perhaps TRBD1 (6 bases). Germline V gene data show CDR1 as MNHEY and CDR2 as SMNVEV (reference sequence). The CDR3 extends over 17 amino acids. The V end lost 3 bases, the J end lost 0 bases, and 15 bases lay between the germline ends. CDR3 in DNA: TGTGCCAGCAGTTTGCGTGGGACAACTTATAGCAATCAGCCCCAGCATTTT. Encoded protein: CASSLRGTTYSNQPQHF.

CDR3 DNA sequence: TGTGCCAGCAGCTCGTTCCGGGACAGTAGCTCCTACGAGCAGTACTTC. Translation: CASSSFRDSSSYEQYF. The J gene is TRBJ2-7, the V gene TRBV5-8; 7 nucleotides agree with TRBD1. Germline-derived CDR1 and CDR2 are SGHTS and YDEGEE. This CDR3 has 16 residues. The ends lost 3 bases at V and 0 bases at J; junction bases unmatched: 9. Filled out from reference TRBV5-8 and TRBJ2-7, the complete variable domain reads EAGVTQSPTHLIKTRGQQATLRCSPISGHTSVYWYQQALGLGLQFLLWYDEGEERNRGNFPPRFSGRQFPNYSSELNVNALELEDSALYLCASSSFRDSSSYEQYFGPGTRLTVT.

This clone has a single count. The chain has TRBV7-2 and TRBJ2-5, with 12 nucleotides matching TRBD2. Germline V gene data show CDR1 as SGHTA and CDR2 as FQGNSA. The CDR3 consists of 14 residues. Losses at the gene ends were 5 bases for V and 5 bases for J; bases not matched to a gene: 3. The CDR3 protein is CASSPGLAGETQYF. DNA of the CDR3: TGTGCCAGCAGCCCGGGACTAGCGGGCGAGACCCAGTACTTC.

The rearrangement joins TRBV11-1 to TRBJ2-1, with 9 bases matching TRBD2. The CDR3 has 16 amino acids. The V gene end was trimmed by 0 bases and the J gene end by 9 bases; junction bases not matched to a gene: 9. Germline V gene data show CDR1 as SGHAT and CDR2 as FQDESV (reference sequence). The CDR3 sequence is CASSLAAGGVRAEQFF. The CDR3 nucleotides read TGTGCCAGCAGCTTAGCGGCGGGGGGGGTAAGGGCTGAGCAGTTCTTC.

The chain recombines TRBV7-6 with TRBJ2-7, with 10 bases that match TRBD2. Germline values: CDR1 SGHVS, CDR2 FNYEAQ. The CDR3 covers 16 residues. V gave up 5 bases and J gave up 1 base; unmatched junction bases: 8. CDR3 protein: CASSQLAGGPSYEQYF. CDR3 in DNA: TGTGCCAGCAGCCAATTAGCGGGAGGCCCTTCCTACGAGCAGTACTTC.

This rearrangement joins TRBV7-8 to TRBJ1-1; D is ambiguous. The CDR3 runs 15 residues. In germline, CDR1 is SGHVS, CDR2 FQNEAQ. V was trimmed by 2 bases and J by 3 bases, leaving 13 bases between them. In DNA, the CDR3 is TGTGCCAGCAGCTTAAGCGCCCCCGGGGACACTGAAGCTTTCTTT. Amino acid sequence: CASSLSAPGDTEAFF.

This chain joins TRBV9 and TRBJ2-7, with 9 bases that match TRBD2. J gave up 0 bases and V 4 bases, and 5 bases lay outside the gene matches. This CDR3 has 15 residues. Germline V gives CDR1 SGDLS, CDR2 YYNGEE. The CDR3 loop reads CASSPGGRASYEQYF. Here the CDR3 DNA reads TGTGCCAGCAGCCCTGGCGGGAGGGCCTCCTACGAGCAGTACTTC.

This clone was picked up one time. V and J are TRBV3-1 (or the pseudogene TRBV3-2) and TRBJ1-2; unclear D gene. The germline CDR1 and CDR2 sequences are LGHDT and YNNKEL (reference sequence). The germline V and J ends were trimmed by 4 bases and 2 bases, with 20 bases remaining between them. The CDR3 has 17 residues. CDR3 bases: TGTGCCAGCAGCCCAGTGCCTCCAGGTTTCCAGAACTATGGCTACACCTTC. It specifies CASSPVPPGFQNYGYTF.

The chain employs TRBV5-8 and TRBJ2-7; possible D gene TRBD1, 7 bases. The CDR3 has 14 amino acids. Germline V gene sequence: CDR1 SGHTS, CDR2 YDEGEE. V was clipped by 4 bases and J by 3 bases, with 14 bases between them. CDR3 loop: CASSRQGGNYEQYF. In nucleotides, the CDR3 is TGTGCCAGCAGCCGACAGGGAGGTAACTACGAGCAGTACTTC.

The rearrangement uses TRBV5-1 and TRBJ2-1; 11 bases match TRBD2. The V gene's germline CDR1 is SGHRS and CDR2 YFSETQ. V lost 1 base to trimming and J lost 7 bases; unmatched junction nucleotides: 7. The CDR3 loop spans 16 amino acids. CDR3 sequence reads: CASSLSIAGGPNEQFF. In DNA form, the CDR3 reads TGCGCCAGCAGCTTGTCGATAGCGGGAGGGCCGAATGAGCAGTTCTTC.

V usage is TRBV11-2 and J usage is TRBJ1-4; TRBD1 agrees at 10 bases. Germline CDR1 SGHAT, CDR2 FQNNGV. CDR3 length equals 13 residues. Trimming cost V 6 bases and J 8 bases; bases outside gene matches: 3. CDR3 residues: CASRRTGGEKLFF. The CDR3, as DNA: TGTGCCAGCAGACGGACAGGGGGAGAAAAACTGTTTTTT.

The chain joins TRBV6-5 to TRBJ1-1, with 9 positions matching TRBD1. The V gene end was trimmed by 0 bases and the J gene end by 1 base; junction bases not matched to a gene: 0. CDR1 is MNHEY and CDR2 is SVGAGI in the germline V gene. This CDR3 has 15 amino acids. CDR3 region: CASSYSGQGNTEAFF. In DNA, the CDR3 is TGTGCCAGCAGTTACTCGGGACAGGGGAACACTGAAGCTTTCTTT.

The chain is built from TRBV18 and TRBJ1-1, with TRBD1 matching 9 bases. Germline V lookup: CDR1 KGHSH, CDR2 LQKENI. The CDR3 spans 16 residues. With V trimmed by 5 bases and J by 5 bases, 12 bases remained unmatched. CDR3 protein: CASSLIPGQGGTEAFF. The CDR3 DNA is TGTGCCAGCTCATTGATCCCGGGACAGGGCGGTACTGAAGCTTTCTTT.